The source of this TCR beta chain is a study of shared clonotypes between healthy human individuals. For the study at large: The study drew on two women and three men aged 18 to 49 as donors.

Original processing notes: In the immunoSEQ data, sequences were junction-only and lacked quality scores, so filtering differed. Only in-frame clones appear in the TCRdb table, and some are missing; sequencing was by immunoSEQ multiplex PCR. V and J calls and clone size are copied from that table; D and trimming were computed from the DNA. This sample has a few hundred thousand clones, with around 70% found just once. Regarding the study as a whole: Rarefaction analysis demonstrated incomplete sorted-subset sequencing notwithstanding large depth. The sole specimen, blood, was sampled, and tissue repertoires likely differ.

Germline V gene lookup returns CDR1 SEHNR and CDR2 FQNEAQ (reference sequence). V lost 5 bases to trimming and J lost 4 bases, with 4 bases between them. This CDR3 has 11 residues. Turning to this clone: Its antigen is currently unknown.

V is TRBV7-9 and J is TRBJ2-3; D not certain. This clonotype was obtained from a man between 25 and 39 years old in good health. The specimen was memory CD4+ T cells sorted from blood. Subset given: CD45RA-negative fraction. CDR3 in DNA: TGTGCCAGCAGCCAGGCAGATACGCAGTATTTT. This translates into CASSQADTQYF. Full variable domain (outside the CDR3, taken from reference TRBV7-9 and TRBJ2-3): DTGVSQNPRHKITKRGQNVTFRCDPISEHNRLYWYRQTLGQGPEFLTYFQNEAQLEKSRLLSDRFSAERPKGSFSTLEIQRTEQGDSAMYLCASSQADTQYFGPGTRLTVL.